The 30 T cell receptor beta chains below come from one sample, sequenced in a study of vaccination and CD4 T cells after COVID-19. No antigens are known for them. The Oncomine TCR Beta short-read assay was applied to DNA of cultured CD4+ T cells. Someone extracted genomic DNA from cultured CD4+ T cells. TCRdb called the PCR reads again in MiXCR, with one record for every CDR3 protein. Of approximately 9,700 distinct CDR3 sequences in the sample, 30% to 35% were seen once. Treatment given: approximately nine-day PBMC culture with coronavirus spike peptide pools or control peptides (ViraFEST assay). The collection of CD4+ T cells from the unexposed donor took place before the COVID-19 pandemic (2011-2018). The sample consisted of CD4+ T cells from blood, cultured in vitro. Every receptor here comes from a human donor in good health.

The CDR3 region is CATSREIGVPGANVLTF. DNA for the CDR3: TGTGCCACCAGCAGAGAGATCGGGGTCCCTGGGGCCAACGTCCTGACTTTC. V and J are TRBV15 and TRBJ2-6, with a weak D call TRBD2 (5 bases). CDR1 and CDR2 from the germline V gene are LNHNV and YYDKDF (reference sequence). The CDR3 has 17 residues. Trimming shortened V by 0 bases and J by 2 bases, and 11 bases separated the two germline ends. Drawing the rest from reference TRBV15 and TRBJ2-6, the complete variable domain is DAMVIQNPRYQVTQFGKPVTLSCSQTLNHNVMYWYQQKSSQAPKLLFHYYDKDFNNEADTPDNFQSRRPNTSFCFLDIRSPGLGDTAMYLCATSREIGVPGANVLTFGAGSRLTVL.

The CDR3 here is CASKNTGTTYEQYF. The CDR3 nucleotides are TGTGCCAGCAAAAACACAGGGACGACCTACGAGCAGTACTTC. V is TRBV6-2 or TRBV6-3 and J is TRBJ2-7; D perhaps matches TRBD1 (6 bases). The germline V gene encodes CDR1 MNHEY and CDR2 SVGEGT. The CDR3 has 14 amino acids. V lost 7 bases and J 2 bases, leaving 15 bases between the germline ends.

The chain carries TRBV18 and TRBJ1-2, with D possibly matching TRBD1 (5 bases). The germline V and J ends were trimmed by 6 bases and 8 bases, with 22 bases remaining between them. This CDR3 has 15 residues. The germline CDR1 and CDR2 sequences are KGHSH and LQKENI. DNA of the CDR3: TGTGCCAGCTCCTCAGTGTGGGGGGAACCTAGCGGCTACACCTTC. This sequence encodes CASSSVWGEPSGYTF.

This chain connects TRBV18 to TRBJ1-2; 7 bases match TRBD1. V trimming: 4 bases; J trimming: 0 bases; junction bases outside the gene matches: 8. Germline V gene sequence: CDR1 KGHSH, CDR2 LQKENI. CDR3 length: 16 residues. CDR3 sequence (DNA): TGTGCCAGCTCACTTGTACACAGGGGCGCTAACTATGGCTACACCTTC. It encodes CASSLVHRGANYGYTF.

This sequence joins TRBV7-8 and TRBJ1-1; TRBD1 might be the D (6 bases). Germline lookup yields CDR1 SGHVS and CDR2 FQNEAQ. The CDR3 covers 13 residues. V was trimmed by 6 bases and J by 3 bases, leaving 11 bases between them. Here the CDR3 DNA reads TGTGCCAGCAGACGCGCAGGGGACACTGAAGCTTTCTTT. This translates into CASRRAGDTEAFF.

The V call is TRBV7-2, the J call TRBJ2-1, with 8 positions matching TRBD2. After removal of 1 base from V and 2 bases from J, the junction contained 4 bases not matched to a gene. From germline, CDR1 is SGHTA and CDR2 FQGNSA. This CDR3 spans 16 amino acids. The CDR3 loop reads CASSLVAGGTYNEQFF. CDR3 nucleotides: TGTGCCAGCAGCTTAGTGGCGGGAGGCACCTACAATGAGCAGTTCTTC.

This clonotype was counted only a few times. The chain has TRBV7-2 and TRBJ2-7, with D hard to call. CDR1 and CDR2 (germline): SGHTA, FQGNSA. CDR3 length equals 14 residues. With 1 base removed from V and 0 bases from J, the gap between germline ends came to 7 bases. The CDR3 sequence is CASSLEWDSYEQYF. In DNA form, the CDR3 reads TGTGCCAGCAGCTTAGAATGGGACTCCTACGAGCAGTACTTC.

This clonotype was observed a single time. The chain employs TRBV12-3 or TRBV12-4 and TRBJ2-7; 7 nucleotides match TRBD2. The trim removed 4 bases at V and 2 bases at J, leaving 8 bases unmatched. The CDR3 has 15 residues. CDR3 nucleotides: TGTGCCAGCAGTTCCGGACTAGGAGGTACCTACGAGCAGTACTTC. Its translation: CASSSGLGGTYEQYF.

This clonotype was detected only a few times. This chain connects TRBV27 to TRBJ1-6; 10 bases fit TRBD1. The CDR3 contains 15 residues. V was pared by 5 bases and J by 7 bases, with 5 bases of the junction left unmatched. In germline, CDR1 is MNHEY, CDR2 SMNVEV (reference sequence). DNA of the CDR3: TGTGCCAGCAGTGGCGACAGGGGGCGGAATTCACCCCTCCACTTT. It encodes CASSGDRGRNSPLHF.

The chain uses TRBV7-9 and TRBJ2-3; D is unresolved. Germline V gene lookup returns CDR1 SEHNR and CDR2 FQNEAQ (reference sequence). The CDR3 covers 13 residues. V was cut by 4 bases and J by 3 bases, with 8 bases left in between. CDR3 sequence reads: CASSYLGTDTQYF. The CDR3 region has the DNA TGTGCCAGCAGCTACCTCGGGACAGATACGCAGTATTTT.

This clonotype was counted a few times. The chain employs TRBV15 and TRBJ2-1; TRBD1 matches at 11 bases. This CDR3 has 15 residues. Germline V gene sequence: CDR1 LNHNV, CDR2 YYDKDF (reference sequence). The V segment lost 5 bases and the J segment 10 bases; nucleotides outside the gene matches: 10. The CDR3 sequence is CATSRRTGGLDEQFF. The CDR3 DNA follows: TGTGCCACCAGCCGCCGGACAGGGGGCCTAGACGAGCAGTTCTTC.

The DNA for the CDR3 is TGCAGTGCTAGAGATTATAGCGGGAGGTTTTATGAGCAGTTCTTC. This encodes CSARDYSGRFYEQFF. The chain uses TRBV20-1 and TRBJ2-1, with 10 positions matching TRBD2. With V trimmed by 0 bases and J by 8 bases, 7 bases remained unmatched. The CDR3 consists of 15 residues. Germline V gene lookup returns CDR1 DFQATT and CDR2 SNEGSKA (reference sequence).

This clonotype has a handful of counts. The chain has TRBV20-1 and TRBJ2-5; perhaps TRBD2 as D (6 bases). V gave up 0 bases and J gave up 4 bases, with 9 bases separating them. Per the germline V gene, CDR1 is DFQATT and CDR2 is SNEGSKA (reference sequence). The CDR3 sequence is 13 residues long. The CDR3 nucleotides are TGCAGTGCTAGAGATCGGAGGGTAGAGACCCAGTACTTC. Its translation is CSARDRRVETQYF.

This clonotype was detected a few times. The CDR3 is CASTHGRGSGYTF. The CDR3 bases are TGTGCCAGCACCCACGGCAGGGGTAGTGGCTACACCTTC. J is TRBJ1-2 and V is TRBV11-2; a weak D match, TRBD1 (6 bases). Germline CDR1 reads SGHAT; CDR2 reads FQNNGV. The V and J ends lost 7 bases and 7 bases respectively, with 16 bases between them. CDR3 length: 13 residues.

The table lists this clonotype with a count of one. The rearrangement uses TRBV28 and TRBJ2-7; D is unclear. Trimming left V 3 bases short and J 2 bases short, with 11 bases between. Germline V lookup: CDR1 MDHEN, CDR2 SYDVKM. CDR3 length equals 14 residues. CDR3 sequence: CASSFLGRPYEQYF. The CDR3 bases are TGTGCCAGCAGTTTTTTGGGTAGGCCCTACGAGCAGTACTTC.

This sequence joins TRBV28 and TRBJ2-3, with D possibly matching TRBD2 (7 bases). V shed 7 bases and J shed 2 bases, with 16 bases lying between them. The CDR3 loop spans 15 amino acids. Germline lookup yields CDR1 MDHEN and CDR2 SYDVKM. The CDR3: CASILGGANTDTQYF. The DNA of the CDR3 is TGTGCCAGCATCCTGGGGGGGGCCAACACAGATACGCAGTATTTT.

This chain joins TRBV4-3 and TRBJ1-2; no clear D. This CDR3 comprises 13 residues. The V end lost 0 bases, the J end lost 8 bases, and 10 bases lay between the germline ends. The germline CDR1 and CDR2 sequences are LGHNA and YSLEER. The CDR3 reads CASSQDGRRGYTF. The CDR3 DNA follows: TGCGCCAGCAGCCAAGATGGTAGGAGAGGCTACACCTTC.

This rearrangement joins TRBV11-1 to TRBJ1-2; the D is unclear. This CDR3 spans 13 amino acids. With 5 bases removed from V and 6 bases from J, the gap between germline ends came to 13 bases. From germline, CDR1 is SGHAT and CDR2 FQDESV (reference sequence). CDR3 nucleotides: TGTGCCAGCAGCACCCGTCGTCTCGATGGCTACACCTTC. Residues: CASSTRRLDGYTF.

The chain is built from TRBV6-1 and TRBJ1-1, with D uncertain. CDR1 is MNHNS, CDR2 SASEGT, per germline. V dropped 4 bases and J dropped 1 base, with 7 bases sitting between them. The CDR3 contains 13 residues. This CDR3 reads CASSGRTNTEAFF. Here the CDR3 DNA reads TGTGCCAGCAGTGGACGGACGAACACTGAAGCTTTCTTT.

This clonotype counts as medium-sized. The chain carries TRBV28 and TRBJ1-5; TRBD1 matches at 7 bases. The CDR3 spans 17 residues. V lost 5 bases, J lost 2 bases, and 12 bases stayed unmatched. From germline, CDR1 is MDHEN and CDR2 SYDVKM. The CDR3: CASSVWDSERGNQPQHF. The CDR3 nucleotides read TGTGCCAGCAGTGTCTGGGACAGTGAGAGAGGCAATCAGCCCCAGCATTTT. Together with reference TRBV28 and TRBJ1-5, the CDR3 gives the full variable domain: DVKVTQSSRYLVKRTGEKVFLECVQDMDHENMFWYRQDPGLGLRLIYFSYDVKMKEKGDIPEGYSVSREKKERFSLILESASTNQTSMYLCASSVWDSERGNQPQHFGDGTRLSIL.

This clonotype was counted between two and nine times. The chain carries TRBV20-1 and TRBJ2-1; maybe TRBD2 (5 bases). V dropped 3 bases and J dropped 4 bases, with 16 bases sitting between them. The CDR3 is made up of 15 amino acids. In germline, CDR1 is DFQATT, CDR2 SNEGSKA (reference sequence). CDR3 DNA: TGCAGTGCTAGCCGAGGACTGGTGGATTACAATGAGCAGTTCTTC. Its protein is CSASRGLVDYNEQFF.

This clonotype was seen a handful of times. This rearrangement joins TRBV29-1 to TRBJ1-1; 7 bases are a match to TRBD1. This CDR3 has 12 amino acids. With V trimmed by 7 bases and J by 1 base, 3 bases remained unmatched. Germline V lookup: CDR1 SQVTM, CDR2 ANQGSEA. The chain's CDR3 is CSGRGTNTEAFF. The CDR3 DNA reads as TGCAGCGGCAGGGGGACGAACACTGAAGCTTTCTTT.

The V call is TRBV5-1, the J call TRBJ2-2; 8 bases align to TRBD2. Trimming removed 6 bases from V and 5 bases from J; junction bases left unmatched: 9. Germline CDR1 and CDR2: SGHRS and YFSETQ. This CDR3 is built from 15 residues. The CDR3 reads CASNQPGLETGELFF. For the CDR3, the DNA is TGCGCCAGCAATCAACCGGGACTAGAAACCGGGGAGCTGTTTTTT.

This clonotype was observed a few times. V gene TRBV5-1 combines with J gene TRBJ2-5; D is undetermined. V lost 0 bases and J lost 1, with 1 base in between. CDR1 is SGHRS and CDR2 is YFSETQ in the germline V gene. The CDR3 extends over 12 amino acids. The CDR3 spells CASSLAQETQYF. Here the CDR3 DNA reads TGCGCCAGCAGCTTGGCCCAAGAGACCCAGTACTTC.

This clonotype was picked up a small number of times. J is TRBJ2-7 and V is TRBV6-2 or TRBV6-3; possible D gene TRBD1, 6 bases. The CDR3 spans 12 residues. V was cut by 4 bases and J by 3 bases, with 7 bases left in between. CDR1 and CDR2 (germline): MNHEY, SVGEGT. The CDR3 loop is CASSSQGYEQYF. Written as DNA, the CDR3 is TGTGCCAGCAGTTCACAGGGCTACGAGCAGTACTTC.

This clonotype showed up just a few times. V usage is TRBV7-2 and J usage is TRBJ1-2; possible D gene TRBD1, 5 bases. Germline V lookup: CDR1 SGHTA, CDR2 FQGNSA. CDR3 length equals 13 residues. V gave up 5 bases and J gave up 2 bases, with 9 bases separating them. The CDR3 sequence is CASSLGTNYGYTF. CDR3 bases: TGTGCCAGCAGCCTAGGGACGAACTATGGCTACACCTTC.

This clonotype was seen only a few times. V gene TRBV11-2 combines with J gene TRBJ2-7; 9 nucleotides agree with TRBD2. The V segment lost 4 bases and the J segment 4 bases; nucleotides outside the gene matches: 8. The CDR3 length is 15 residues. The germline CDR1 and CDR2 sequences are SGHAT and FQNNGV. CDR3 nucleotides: TGTGCCAGCAGCTGGCTTAGCGGGAGCTGGTACGAGCAGTACTTC. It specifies CASSWLSGSWYEQYF.

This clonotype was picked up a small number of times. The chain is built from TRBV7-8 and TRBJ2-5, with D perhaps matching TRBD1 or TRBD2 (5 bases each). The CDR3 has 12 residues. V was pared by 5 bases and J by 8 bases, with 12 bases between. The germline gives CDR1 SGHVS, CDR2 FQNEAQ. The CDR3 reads CASSRDPSTQYF. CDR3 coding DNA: TGTGCCAGCAGCCGGGACCCCTCAACCCAGTACTTC.

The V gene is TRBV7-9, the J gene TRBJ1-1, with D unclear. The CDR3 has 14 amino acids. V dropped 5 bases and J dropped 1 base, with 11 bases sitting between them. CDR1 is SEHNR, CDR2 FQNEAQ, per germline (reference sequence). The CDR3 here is CASSLMGGNTEAFF. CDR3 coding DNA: TGTGCCAGCAGCCTCATGGGCGGGAACACTGAAGCTTTCTTT.

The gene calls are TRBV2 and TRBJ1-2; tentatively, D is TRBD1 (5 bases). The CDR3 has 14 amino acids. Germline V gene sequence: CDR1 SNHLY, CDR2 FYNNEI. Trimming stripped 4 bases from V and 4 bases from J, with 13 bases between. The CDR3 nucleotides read TGTGCCAGCAGTGGAGGCAGGGTGGGCTATGGCTACACCTTC. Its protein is CASSGGRVGYGYTF.